Below are 22 T cell receptor beta chains sequenced from a single sample in a study of cytomegalovirus exposure and HLA in healthy donors. Primers: 60 Vbeta forward and 13 Jbeta reverse. Here immunoSEQ multiplex PCR was the method, and the copy in TCRdb shows in-frame clones only, minus some. The sample gives nearly 300,000 clones, roughly 88% of which show up once; 4% is in the top ten. Source material: PBMCs. All receptors derive from a man aged 40-49 years in good health and CMV-seropositive.

J is TRBJ2-1 and V is TRBV27; TRBD2 matches at 14 bases. The CDR3 is 15 amino acids. Germline loops: CDR1 MNHEY, CDR2 SMNVEV (reference sequence). Unmatched junction bases numbered 3, after V lost 5 bases and J lost 6 bases. CDR3 sequence: CASSIGTSGSNEQFF. CDR3 sequence (DNA): TGTGCCAGCAGTATAGGGACTAGCGGGAGCAATGAGCAGTTCTTC.

The chain joins TRBV4-1 to TRBJ2-7, with D perhaps matching TRBD2 (6 bases). Trimming left V 1 base short and J 3 bases short, with 10 bases between. CDR3 size: 14 residues. Germline CDR1 is MGHRA and CDR2 is YSYEKL. CDR3 in amino acids: CASSQGRVGYEQYF. The CDR3, as DNA: TGCGCCAGCAGCCAAGGGAGGGTGGGCTACGAGCAGTACTTC.

The chain couples TRBV6-6 to TRBJ1-1; TRBD1 might be the D (5 bases). The germline CDR1 and CDR2 sequences are MNHNY and SVGAGI (reference sequence). Deletions cut 0 bases from V and 5 bases from J, with 10 bases between. The CDR3 is 14 amino acids. CDR3 nucleotide sequence: TGTGCCAGCAGTTACTCATCAGGGCGAACTGAAGCTTTCTTT. This codes for CASSYSSGRTEAFF.

This clone has just one count. This chain links TRBV6-6 with TRBJ1-2; 7 nucleotides line up with TRBD1. The CDR3 is 14 residues long. Per the germline V gene, CDR1 is MNHNY and CDR2 is SVGAGI (reference sequence). Trimming removed 5 bases from V and 0 bases from J; junction bases left unmatched: 3. The CDR3 DNA sequence: TGTGCCAGCAGTAACAGGGGCCCTAACTATGGCTACACCTTC. Its translation: CASSNRGPNYGYTF.

The chain is built from TRBV13 and TRBJ1-5; 7 nucleotides line up with TRBD1. The CDR3 covers 12 residues. Unmatched junction bases numbered 2, after V lost 3 bases and J lost 9 bases. Germline lookup yields CDR1 PRHDT and CDR2 FYEKMQ (reference sequence). CDR3 sequence (DNA): TGTGCCAGCAGCTTCAACAGGGGGCCCCAGCATTTT. Encoded protein: CASSFNRGPQHF.

V usage is TRBV19 and J usage is TRBJ2-1, with D possibly TRBD2 on 6 matching bases. Trimming took off 3 bases at V and 1 base at J, with 16 bases between the two ends. The germline gives CDR1 LNHDA, CDR2 SQIVND (reference sequence). CDR3 size: 17 residues. Written as DNA, the CDR3 is TGTGCCAGTAGTATTTTCCTAGCGATCAAGTCCTACAATGAGCAGTTCTTC. Translation: CASSIFLAIKSYNEQFF.

The chain is built from TRBV7-2 and TRBJ2-7; 10 bases fit TRBD2. Unmatched junction bases numbered 8, after V lost 2 bases and J lost 1 base. This CDR3 is 17 amino acids long. CDR1 and CDR2 from the germline V gene are SGHTA and FQGNSA. CDR3 residues: CASSLILAGIPSYEQYF. As DNA, the CDR3 is TGTGCCAGCAGCTTAATACTAGCGGGAATCCCATCCTACGAGCAGTACTTC.

The rearrangement uses TRBV5-4 and TRBJ2-2; 7 bases fit TRBD2. CDR1 and CDR2 (germline): SGHNT, YYREEE (reference sequence). The CDR3 contains 15 residues. Trimming cost V 2 bases and J 6 bases; bases outside gene matches: 7. DNA for the CDR3: TGTGCCAGCAGCTTATTGGCGGGAGCGGCCGGGGAGCTGTTTTTT. Protein product: CASSLLAGAAGELFF.

This sequence joins TRBV19 and TRBJ2-6; tentative D call: TRBD1 (5 bases). Trimming left V 6 bases short and J 0 bases short, with 18 bases between. Germline V gives CDR1 LNHDA, CDR2 SQIVND (reference sequence). This CDR3 spans 18 amino acids. The DNA of the CDR3 is TGTGCCAGTAGCAAACGACAGAGAAGAAGCTCTGGGGCCAACGTCCTGACTTTC. Its translation: CASSKRQRRSSGANVLTF.

V and J are TRBV7-3 and TRBJ2-5; 10 nucleotides line up with TRBD2. The germline CDR1 and CDR2 sequences are SGHTA and FQGTGA. The junction had 16 bases not matched to a gene; V was cut back by 4 bases and J by 5 bases. The CDR3 sequence is 18 residues long. The CDR3: CASSCGLLSGRSRETQYF. The CDR3 DNA reads as TGTGCCAGCAGCTGCGGCCTTCTTAGCGGGAGGAGCAGGGAGACCCAGTACTTC. The full variable domain, completed using reference TRBV7-3 and TRBJ2-5, is GAGVSQTPSNKVTEKGKYVELRCDPISGHTALYWYRQSLGQGPEFLIYFQGTGAADDSGLPNDRFFAVRPEGSVSTLKIQRTERGDSAVYLCASSCGLLSGRSRETQYFGPGTRLLVL.

CDR3 coding DNA: TGTGCCAGCCTTGGACAGTCTACGAGGGCTGAAGCTTTCTTT. Its protein product is CASLGQSTRAEAFF. The chain links TRBV27 to TRBJ1-1, with D possibly TRBD1 on 6 matching bases. The V end lost 8 bases, the J end lost 6 bases, and 19 bases lay between the germline ends. The germline CDR1 and CDR2 sequences are MNHEY and SMNVEV (reference sequence). The CDR3 contains 14 residues.

J is TRBJ1-5 and V is TRBV7-9, with TRBD1 matching 8 bases. The CDR3 runs to 13 residues. V lost 5 bases, J lost 5 bases, and 2 bases stayed unmatched. The germline V gene has CDR1 SEHNR and CDR2 FQNEAQ (reference sequence). CDR3 protein: CASSRQGYQPQHF. CDR3 bases: TGTGCCAGCAGCCGACAGGGGTATCAGCCCCAGCATTTT.

The chain has TRBV18 and TRBJ1-1; weak D call: TRBD1 (5 bases). V gave up 0 bases and J gave up 1 base, with 9 bases separating them. Germline V lookup: CDR1 KGHSH, CDR2 LQKENI. This CDR3 contains 15 residues. The DNA of the CDR3 is TGTGCCAGCTCACCACCGGGGGGACGGAACACTGAAGCTTTCTTT. It yields the protein CASSPPGGRNTEAFF. Variable domain in full (rest from reference TRBV18 and TRBJ1-1): NAGVMQNPRHLVRRRGQEARLRCSPMKGHSHVYWYRQLPEEGLKFMVYLQKENIIDESGMPKERFSAEFPKEGPSILRIQQVVRGDSAAYFCASSPPGGRNTEAFFGQGTRLTVV.

The gene calls are TRBV13 and TRBJ2-7, with TRBD1 matching over 7 bases. J was trimmed by 3 bases and V by 6 bases; bases with no gene match: 20. Germline CDR1 PRHDT, CDR2 FYEKMQ (reference sequence). The CDR3 spans 18 residues. DNA of the CDR3: TGTGCCAGCAGTAAAGGGACAGCTGTATTGAATTCTATCTACGAGCAGTACTTC. This encodes CASSKGTAVLNSIYEQYF.

This chain connects TRBV7-9 to TRBJ2-1; 8 bases line up with TRBD2. CDR1 and CDR2 from the germline V gene are SEHNR and FQNEAQ (reference sequence). This CDR3 region has 14 residues. Unmatched junction bases numbered 2, after V lost 4 bases and J lost 3 bases. The CDR3: CASSSGGDYNEQFF. DNA for the CDR3: TGTGCCAGCAGCTCCGGGGGGGACTACAATGAGCAGTTCTTC.

This sequence joins TRBV19 and TRBJ2-3; D perhaps matches TRBD1 (6 bases). The CDR3 consists of 14 residues. Trimming stripped 5 bases from V and 1 base from J, with 10 bases between. Germline-derived CDR1 and CDR2 are LNHDA and SQIVND (reference sequence). This CDR3 reads CASSSRGRTDTQYF. As DNA, the CDR3 is TGTGCCAGTAGTTCCAGGGGCCGCACAGATACGCAGTATTTT.

The rearrangement joins TRBV7-3 to TRBJ2-5; no reliable D call. The better agreement between TRBJ2-7 and the DNA end casts doubt on the J call. CDR3 length: 14 amino acids. CDR1 is SGHTA and CDR2 is FQGTGA in the germline V gene. Here the CDR3 reads CASSPRPGPYEQYF. CDR3 bases: TGTGCCAGCAGCCCACGGCCAGGCCCCTACGAGCAGTACTTC.

V usage is TRBV11-2 and J usage is TRBJ1-1; 8 positions match TRBD1. The junction had 9 bases not matched to a gene; V was cut back by 5 bases and J by 4 bases. Per the germline V gene, CDR1 is SGHAT and CDR2 is FQNNGV. The CDR3 runs to 15 residues. The CDR3, as DNA: TGTGCCAGCAGCCAACGGACAGGGAGGTTCACTGAAGCTTTCTTT. Its translation is CASSQRTGRFTEAFF.

The chain uses TRBV19 and TRBJ1-2; possibly TRBD1 for D (5 bases). Trimming took 5 bases from V and 5 from J, leaving 9 bases between them. The germline V gene has CDR1 LNHDA and CDR2 SQIVND (reference sequence). The CDR3 runs 12 residues. The CDR3, as DNA: TGTGCCAGTAGTTCGGGGGGGTATGGCTACACCTTC. Its translation: CASSSGGYGYTF.

The chain recombines TRBV15 with TRBJ2-3, with 9 bases that match TRBD1. J gave up 2 bases and V 5 bases, and 8 bases lay outside the gene matches. From germline, CDR1 is LNHNV and CDR2 YYDKDF (reference sequence). This CDR3 has 16 amino acids. CDR3 in amino acids: CATSGKTGGITDTQYF. The CDR3 DNA reads as TGTGCCACCAGCGGTAAGACAGGGGGAATCACAGATACGCAGTATTTT.

The CDR3 is CASSLNGRERVKGKETQYF. CDR3 in DNA: TGTGCCAGCAGCTTAAATGGGAGGGAAAGAGTAAAGGGAAAAGAGACCCAGTACTTC. This rearrangement joins TRBV7-9 to TRBJ2-5; 7 bases agree with TRBD2. The V gene's germline CDR1 is SEHNR and CDR2 FQNEAQ (reference sequence). The CDR3 contains 19 residues. Trimming removed 2 bases from V and 3 bases from J; junction bases left unmatched: 18.

In this sample, this clone turned up a few times. CDR3 sequence: CASSGGANEKLFF. CDR3 coding DNA: TGTGCCAGCAGCGGAGGGGCCAATGAAAAACTGTTTTTT. The chain employs TRBV5-4 and TRBJ1-4, with D possibly TRBD1 on 5 matching bases. V lost 4 bases to trimming and J lost 5 bases, with 9 bases between them. The CDR3 is 13 amino acids. Germline V gene lookup returns CDR1 SGHNT and CDR2 YYREEE (reference sequence).